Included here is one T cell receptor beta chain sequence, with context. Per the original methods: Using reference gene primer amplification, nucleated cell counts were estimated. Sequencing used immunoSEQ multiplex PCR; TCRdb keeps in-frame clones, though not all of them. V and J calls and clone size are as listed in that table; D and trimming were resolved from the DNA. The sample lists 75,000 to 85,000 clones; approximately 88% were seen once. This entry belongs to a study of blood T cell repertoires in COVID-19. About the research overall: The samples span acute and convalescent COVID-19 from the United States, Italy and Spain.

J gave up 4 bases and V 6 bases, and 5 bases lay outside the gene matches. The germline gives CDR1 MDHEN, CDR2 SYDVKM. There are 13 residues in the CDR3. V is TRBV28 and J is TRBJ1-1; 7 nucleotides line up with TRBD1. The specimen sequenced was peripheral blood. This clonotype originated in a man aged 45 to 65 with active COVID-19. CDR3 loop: CASSWTGPTEAFF. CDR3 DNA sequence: TGTGCCAGCAGCTGGACAGGACCCACTGAAGCTTTCTTT.